Listed here is a single T cell receptor (beta chain). This clonotype showed up many times. Its antigen is unknown. No base quality information exists; no much larger clone differs at one position. A case-control design nested within a healthcare worker cohort in London, UK, was used, with weekly nasopharyngeal swab PCR tests and blood sampling performed. Healthcare workers were recruited between 23 and 31 March 2020, during the week of the UK lockdown, and were followed weekly for up to roughly 15 weeks. The sample comes from a study of early T cells in non-severe SARS-CoV-2 infection (dated by TCRdb to the early 2020s). Describing the broader study: Bulk RNA from unsorted whole blood was used for TCR sequencing, so alpha and beta chains could not be paired.

V is reduced by 6 bases and J by 0 bases, leaving a spacing of 12 bases between them. The CDR3 numbers 14 residues from cysteine through phenylalanine. Just the 42-base CDR3 DNA is kept, in frame starting at base 1. Based on the germline V gene (reference sequence), the CDR1 and CDR2 sequences are MNHEY and SMNVEV. The paper's findings and limits, for the study overall: VDJdb matching was skewed toward anti-spike CD8 responses and likely underestimated virus-specific expansions, missing private and CD4 specificities.

The library relied on 5' RACE. TCRdb shows the sequencer as NextSeq 500. To correct for sequencing error and PCR bias, the TCR library protocol tagged individual cDNA molecules with unique molecular identifiers. Both TCR alpha and beta chains were sequenced, and tight co-correlation was observed between alpha and beta sequence abundances in each sample. The study's processing was this. Decombinator V4 was used to annotate TCR sequences for V gene, J gene and CDR3. Expanded TCRs were defined as changing significantly between any two time points under a Poisson model with p below 0.0001. Abundances of TCRs were expressed as counts per million after normalisation to the total number of TCRs sequenced in each sample. TRAV1-2 paired with TRAJ12, TRAJ20 or TRAJ33 defined MAIT TCRs, while TRAV10 paired with TRAJ18 defined iNKT TCRs. VDJdb, accessed 1 November 2021, was searched for CMV, EBV and SARS-CoV-2 annotated TCRs, with TCRs annotated for multiple antigens excluded. TCRdb trimmed the raw reads at Q25, called clones with MiXCR and kept productive beta chains. Rows with a matching CDR3 protein are joined into one entry that keeps the most common DNA and genes. These V and J calls rely on TCRdb rather than the paper's analysis. The sample table contains 30,000 to 35,000 distinct CDR3 sequences; only one count was recorded for 7% to 7.5% of them. About 12% of the sample rests with the top ten.

Here the chain combines TRBV27 and TRBJ2-7; the D gene is perhaps TRBD1 or TRBD2, as each covers 5 bases. This TCR was recovered from an adult who was a healthcare worker with PCR-confirmed SARS-CoV-2 infection or an uninfected control (not recorded which). Sequenced material: whole blood, taken at baseline. The DNA sequence follows: TGTGCCAGCAGCCCGGGGCGGAGCTCCTACGAGCAGTACTTC. It encodes CASSPGRSSYEQYF.